The rows below give T cell receptor beta chains drawn from one sample of a study of T cell responses to AZD1222 COVID-19 vaccine. The protocol was immunoSEQ multiplex PCR, while the TCRdb copy is restricted to in-frame clones and leaves out a portion. The repertoire holds 90,000 to 150,000 clones, with about 86% as singletons. This specimen was peripheral blood, taken 28 days after the second AZD1222 dose. These receptors came from an adult who received the AZD1222 COVID-19 vaccine. Each CDR3 is given with its conserved first and last residue. The order of the fields is clone size, V gene, J gene, D gene, CDR3 DNA, CDR3 protein. A D gene is named only where the DNA matches it firmly. A clone size is listed for some rows: how often the clone was seen (once, few, many), or a class if it is expanded.

abundance: .; v_gene: TRBV5-1; j_gene: TRBJ1-2; d_gene: .; CDR3nt: TGCGCCAGCAGCTTTTCCATTCAGGAGAACTATGGCTACACCTTC; CDR3aa: CASSFSIQENYGYTF
abundance: .; v_gene: TRBV9; j_gene: TRBJ2-1; d_gene: TRBD1; CDR3nt: TGTGCCAGCAGCGCCTCGACAGGGGGTCACACACAGGGTGACAATGAGCAGTTCTTC; CDR3aa: CASSASTGGHTQGDNEQFF
abundance: .; v_gene: TRBV11-1; j_gene: TRBJ2-5; d_gene: .; CDR3nt: TGTGCCAGCAGCCCGGGGGCCTGGGAGACCCAGTACTTC; CDR3aa: CASSPGAWETQYF
abundance: .; v_gene: TRBV5-6; j_gene: TRBJ1-5; d_gene: TRBD1; CDR3nt: TGTGCCAGCAGCTCGAAGACAGGGGCGGGTCAGCCCCAGCATTTT; CDR3aa: CASSSKTGAGQPQHF
abundance: .; v_gene: TRBV28; j_gene: TRBJ1-2; d_gene: .; CDR3nt: TGTGCCAGCAGTTTCCGGAGTAACTATGGCTACACCTTC; CDR3aa: CASSFRSNYGYTF
abundance: .; v_gene: TRBV7-3; j_gene: TRBJ1-1; d_gene: .; CDR3nt: TGTGCCAGCAGCGCGAATCCGGGCAGGGGTACTGAAGCTTTCTTT; CDR3aa: CASSANPGRGTEAFF
abundance: .; v_gene: TRBV29-1; j_gene: TRBJ2-3; d_gene: TRBD1; CDR3nt: TGCAGCGTTGATCGGCAGGGGGTGGATACGCAGTATTTT; CDR3aa: CSVDRQGVDTQYF
abundance: few; v_gene: TRBV6-5; j_gene: TRBJ1-2; d_gene: TRBD1; CDR3nt: TGTGCCAGCAGTCCCGGGGGACAGGGACGGGGCTACACCTTC; CDR3aa: CASSPGGQGRGYTF
abundance: once; v_gene: TRBV11-2; j_gene: TRBJ1-3; d_gene: .; CDR3nt: TGTGCCAGCAGCTTAGGGCAGGGAAACACCATATATTTT; CDR3aa: CASSLGQGNTIYF
abundance: .; v_gene: TRBV7-6; j_gene: TRBJ2-3; d_gene: TRBD2; CDR3nt: TGTGCCAGCAGCTTACCAGCGGGGAGCGATACGCAGTATTTT; CDR3aa: CASSLPAGSDTQYF
abundance: once; v_gene: TRBV28; j_gene: TRBJ1-2; d_gene: TRBD1; CDR3nt: TGTGCCAGCAGGGCAGGGGGCAGGGAAGGCTACACCTTC; CDR3aa: CASRAGGREGYTF
abundance: .; v_gene: TRBV7-2; j_gene: TRBJ2-7; d_gene: .; CDR3nt: TGTGCCAGCAGCGCCAACAGGGCTTCGGCCTACGAGCAGTACTTC; CDR3aa: CASSANRASAYEQYF
abundance: .; v_gene: TRBV5-4; j_gene: TRBJ1-6; d_gene: .; CDR3nt: TGTGCCAGCAGCTTGCAGGGGTGGGATTCACCCCTCCACTTT; CDR3aa: CASSLQGWDSPLHF
abundance: .; v_gene: TRBV6-5; j_gene: TRBJ2-1; d_gene: TRBD1; CDR3nt: TGTGCCAGCAGTTACAACAGGGGTGAGGAGCAGTTCTTC; CDR3aa: CASSYNRGEEQFF
abundance: .; v_gene: TRBV7-5; j_gene: TRBJ2-5; d_gene: .; CDR3nt: TGTGTCAGAAGCACGGGACAGGGGGTCGGAGAGACCCAGTACTTC; CDR3aa: CVRSTGQGVGETQYF
abundance: .; v_gene: TRBV6-6; j_gene: TRBJ1-1; d_gene: .; CDR3nt: TGTGCCAGCAGTTACTCGGGGGACGGTAGAAACGATGAAGCTTTCTTT; CDR3aa: CASSYSGDGRNDEAFF
abundance: .; v_gene: TRBV2; j_gene: TRBJ2-7; d_gene: TRBD2; CDR3nt: TGTGCCGGAAAAGCGGGAAGTCTGGGAGCGCAGTACTTC; CDR3aa: CAGKAGSLGAQYF
abundance: once; v_gene: TRBV24-1; j_gene: TRBJ2-1; d_gene: TRBD1; CDR3nt: TGTGCCACCAGTGCCTTGGACAGGGATGGCGATGAGCAGTTCTTC; CDR3aa: CATSALDRDGDEQFF
abundance: .; v_gene: TRBV13; j_gene: TRBJ2-2; d_gene: .; CDR3nt: TGTGCCAGCAGCTTACCCGGACATTCGAACACCGGGGAGCTGTTTTTT; CDR3aa: CASSLPGHSNTGELFF
abundance: .; v_gene: TRBV7-3; j_gene: TRBJ2-5; d_gene: .; CDR3nt: TGTGCCAGCAGCATGACAAAACGGGAGACCCAGTACTTC; CDR3aa: CASSMTKRETQYF
abundance: .; v_gene: TRBV7-2; j_gene: TRBJ1-1; d_gene: TRBD1; CDR3nt: TGTGCCACCCGTAGAGTTACAGGGGGTGAAGCTTTCTTT; CDR3aa: CATRRVTGGEAFF
abundance: .; v_gene: TRBV11-3; j_gene: TRBJ2-2; d_gene: .; CDR3nt: TGTGCCAGCAGCCCAAGTTTTACCGGGGAGCTGTTTTTT; CDR3aa: CASSPSFTGELFF
abundance: .; v_gene: TRBV4-1; j_gene: TRBJ1-2; d_gene: .; CDR3nt: TGCGCCAGCAGGCAAGCGGCCTCCTATGGCTACACCTTC; CDR3aa: CASRQAASYGYTF
abundance: .; v_gene: TRBV19; j_gene: TRBJ2-5; d_gene: .; CDR3nt: TGTGCCAGTAGTATAGGTCACCAAGAGACCCAGTACTTC; CDR3aa: CASSIGHQETQYF
abundance: .; v_gene: TRBV27; j_gene: TRBJ2-7; d_gene: .; CDR3nt: TGTGCCAGCAGTAGTATGTACGAGCAGTACTTC; CDR3aa: CASSSMYEQYF
abundance: .; v_gene: TRBV5-1; j_gene: TRBJ2-2; d_gene: TRBD2; CDR3nt: TGCGCCAGCAGCCCTATCGGGAGGACTAGTCCCGGGGAGCTGTTTTTT; CDR3aa: CASSPIGRTSPGELFF
abundance: .; v_gene: TRBV19; j_gene: TRBJ2-2; d_gene: TRBD1; CDR3nt: TGTGCCAGTACCGGACAGGGGTGGGGCGGGGAGCTGTTTTTT; CDR3aa: CASTGQGWGGELFF
abundance: .; v_gene: TRBV3-1/TRBV3-2; j_gene: TRBJ1-1; d_gene: TRBD1; CDR3nt: TGTGCCAGCAGCGGAAACCAGGGGGCCCCTGAAGCTTTCTTT; CDR3aa: CASSGNQGAPEAFF
abundance: .; v_gene: TRBV28; j_gene: TRBJ1-3; d_gene: .; CDR3nt: TGTGCCAGCAGTTTGGGCAGGATTGGAAACACCATATATTTT; CDR3aa: CASSLGRIGNTIYF
abundance: .; v_gene: TRBV7-9; j_gene: TRBJ1-4; d_gene: .; CDR3nt: TGTGCCAGCACCGGGATCTCGACGAGAGAAAAACTGTTTTTT; CDR3aa: CASTGISTREKLFF
abundance: few; v_gene: TRBV9; j_gene: TRBJ1-2; d_gene: .; CDR3nt: TGTGCCAGCAGCGAGACAACAGGGTTTGGCTATGGCTACACCTTC; CDR3aa: CASSETTGFGYGYTF
abundance: .; v_gene: TRBV6-5; j_gene: TRBJ1-3; d_gene: .; CDR3nt: TGTGCCAGCAGTTACTCACAGGACTCTGGAAACACCATATATTTT; CDR3aa: CASSYSQDSGNTIYF
abundance: .; v_gene: TRBV19; j_gene: TRBJ1-4; d_gene: .; CDR3nt: TGTGCCAGTAGTAGAATCGACAACGAGGGTGAAAAACTGTTTTTT; CDR3aa: CASSRIDNEGEKLFF
abundance: .; v_gene: TRBV6-5; j_gene: TRBJ2-7; d_gene: TRBD1; CDR3nt: TGTGCCAGCAGTTTTGACAGGGGGCCCTACGAGCAGTACTTC; CDR3aa: CASSFDRGPYEQYF
abundance: .; v_gene: TRBV18; j_gene: TRBJ1-5; d_gene: .; CDR3nt: TGTGCCAGCTCACCCCCCGCTTTCTCAGCCCCCCAGCATTTT; CDR3aa: CASSPPAFSAPQHF
abundance: once; v_gene: TRBV30; j_gene: TRBJ2-5; d_gene: .; CDR3nt: TGTGCCTGGAGTCTGTTCAAGGGGCCCGAAGCGACCCAGTACTTC; CDR3aa: CAWSLFKGPEATQYF
abundance: .; v_gene: TRBV6-2/TRBV6-3; j_gene: TRBJ1-3; d_gene: .; CDR3nt: TGTGCCAGCAGTTACTCGAGGGACTCTGGAAACACCATATATTTT; CDR3aa: CASSYSRDSGNTIYF
abundance: .; v_gene: TRBV9; j_gene: TRBJ2-3; d_gene: TRBD2; CDR3nt: TGTGCCAGCAGCTTCCTAGCGGGGGGGCTGGATACGCAGTATTTT; CDR3aa: CASSFLAGGLDTQYF